The sequence of this T cell receptor (beta chain) was determined in a study of tumor-infiltrating lymphocytes in primary liver carcinoma (TCRdb year 2017). With respect to the entire study: Between November 2015 and early 2016, roughly five patients in China with histopathologically diagnosed primary liver carcinoma had their tumors surgically resected. Of the five patients, three men and two women aged 30 to 69 years, four had hepatocellular carcinoma and one had combined HCC and intrahepatic cholangiocarcinoma. The five patients had tumors of stage T1-T3 N0M0, with maximum diameters ranging from about 4.2 to 10 cm. Each sample produced roughly 3.65 to 7.13 million productive TCRbeta reads, and read depth showed no significant difference between tissue types. TCRbeta repertoire sequencing, expression microarrays and whole-exome sequencing were combined in the study across five regions of each liver tumor, with adjacent normal tissue and blood also included. A total of 35 or so specimens from 5 patients underwent TCRbeta repertoire sequencing, comprising around 25 tumor regions, 5 adjacent noncancerous liver tissues and 5 peripheral blood samples. Technical replicate repertoires showed high reproducibility, with mean shared-clone rates approximately 0.9 and correlation coefficients above 0.95.

Reading the germline V gene gives CDR1 SGHAT and CDR2 FQNNGV. The CDR3 runs 14 amino acids, cysteine and phenylalanine included. The read is trimmed to its CDR3 DNA, 42 bases read in frame from base 1. Here is what the overall study found, with its caveats: Only a few patients were included in the study, and the authors note that the findings should be validated in a larger study. Bulk unsorted samples precluded comparing CD4+ and CD8+ T cell repertoires. A significantly larger repertoire fraction was made up by the top 250 clones in tumors than in blood (p = 0.039). Consistent with antigen-driven expansion, pairs of tumor regions showed higher repertoire overlap (mean roughly 36%) than either tumor-adjacent pairs (approximately 17%) or tumor-blood pairs (roughly 14%). Only the TCR beta chain was sequenced, which likely underestimates true repertoire diversity because unpaired alpha chains were not captured.

Worth noting for this clonotype: This clone's antigen is unknown. Mismatch with germline at one junction end may stem from a read error.

TRIzol reagent was used to extract blood RNA from unsorted whole blood, while the DNeasy Blood & Tissue kit provided the germline DNA. Patients had chronic HBV infection and were treatment-naive at sampling. Before surgery, 4 to 5 milliliters of peripheral blood were collected into K2EDTA tubes. Starting from approximately 460 ng total RNA, TCRbeta-specific cDNA was produced by reverse transcription with a constant-region primer and ProtoScript II reverse transcriptase. TCRbeta libraries were built with three nested multiplex PCR rounds, a slightly modified ARM-PCR procedure. Multiplex TRBV1-TRBV30 forward primers and a Cbeta reverse primer were used in the first two PCR rounds, each of which was run for around 10 cycles. Sample barcodes and Illumina adapters were attached in a final 25-cycle PCR using Deep VentR polymerase. Before sequencing, amplicons of 200-500 bp were gel-purified using a QIAquick gel extraction kit. An Illumina HiSeq 2500 was used to sequence the TCRbeta amplicons, generating 250-bp paired-end reads. Turning to the authors' computational methods: Reads were quality-trimmed with Trimmomatic v0.33, and paired reads were merged with FLASH v1.2.11 to recover full CDR3 sequences. MiGEC v1.2.1b assigned V, D and J germline segments to the rearranged TCRbeta sequences. VDJtools v1.0.0 computed clonotype statistics and Shannon-Wiener diversity indices. To cut down on sampling bias, every analysis after diversity analysis relied on just the 250 most abundant clonotypes from each sample. In-frame beta chains were kept once TCRdb had trimmed the public reads at Q25 with fastp and called clones with MiXCR. Every CDR3 protein is listed once, alongside the most common genes and DNA of its rows. TCRdb's processing, not the authors', yielded these V and J calls. Counted in this sample were about 200,000 distinct CDR3 sequences; about 61% of them appeared once. The ten top clones hold roughly 6.4% of the sample.

The receptor was isolated from a woman aged 55-75 years with primary liver carcinoma and hepatitis B virus infection. The sample taken for sequencing was peripheral blood. The receptor chain draws on TRBV11-2 and TRBJ2-7, with the D segment identity uncertain. DNA sequence: TGTGTCAGCAGCTTGCTACCGGGCCGCTATGAGCAGTACTTC. This yields the protein CVSSLLPGRYEQYF.